The 3 T cell receptor beta chains presented below share a single source sample, sequenced in a study of cytomegalovirus exposure and HLA in healthy donors. PCR amplification relied on 60 Vbeta primers (plus 13 Jbeta primers). The method was immunoSEQ multiplex PCR; TCRdb's version includes in-frame clones alone and lacks a portion of them. The sample has 100,000 to 130,000 clones, approximately 79% seen once. Sequenced material: PBMCs. The receptors were sampled from a man younger than 35 in good health and CMV-seronegative.

As for this clone: The junction departs from the called germline gene at one end, perhaps through a read error. The chain has TRBV7-9 and TRBJ2-7; TRBD2 is a possible D gene (5 bases). Germline values: CDR1 SEHNR, CDR2 FQNEAQ (reference sequence). This CDR3 region has 12 residues. This CDR3 reads CSSLRDVGEQYF. CDR3 nucleotides: TGTTCCAGCCTCCGGGATGTAGGAGAGCAGTACTTC. Supplemented by reference TRBV7-9 and TRBJ2-7, the full variable domain reads DTGVSQNPRHKITKRGQNVTFRCDPISEHNRLYWYRQTLGQGPEFLTYFQNEAQLEKSRLLSDRFSAERPKGSFSTLEIQRTEQGDSAMYLCSSLRDVGEQYFGPGTRLTVT.

In this sample, this clone turned up a few times. This chain links TRBV28 with TRBJ2-5, with 7 positions matching TRBD2. The better agreement between TRBJ2-7 and the DNA end casts doubt on the J call. The germline V gene has CDR1 MDHEN and CDR2 SYDVKM. The CDR3 is 15 amino acids. The chain's CDR3 is CASSWGGNTRYEQYF. Here the CDR3 DNA reads TGTGCCAGCAGTTGGGGGGGAAACACACGCTACGAGCAGTACTTC.

The genes are TRBV28 and TRBJ1-4, with TRBD1 matching 11 bases. V shed 6 bases and J 4 bases; nucleotides not matched to a gene: 7. This CDR3 spans 16 amino acids. CDR1 is MDHEN, CDR2 SYDVKM, per germline. CDR3 in DNA: TGTGCCAGCAGGACCGGGACAGGGGGAAATAATGAAAAACTGTTTTTT. This gives the protein CASRTGTGGNNEKLFF.